This TCR beta chain was sequenced during a study of spatial heterogeneity in lung cancer. Study results and limitations: Mutation counts in tumors were tracked by counts of expanded intratumoral alpha and beta TCRs.

The time point here: sample taken at primary tumor resection. Unsorted whole RNA of tumor, nontumor lung or frozen PBMC was sequenced. Germline CDR1 reads SQVTM; CDR2 reads ANQGSEA. V was shortened by 7 bases and J by 6 bases, with 13 bases between the two germline ends. The CDR3 is made up of 11 amino acids. By share, this clonotype ranks as medium-sized. As yet, its antigen is unknown. TCRdb passed the 5' RACE reads through MiXCR, listing each CDR3 protein once. The sample yields approximately 26,000 distinct CDR3 sequences, just under 9% seen once. This clonotype was obtained from a male donor with early-stage non-small cell lung cancer. Specimen: lung tumor tissue, collected at surgery. This chain links TRBV29-1 with TRBJ2-7, with D possibly matching TRBD2 (7 bases). Here the CDR3 reads CSAGEGGEQYF. As DNA, the CDR3 is TGCAGCGCCGGGGAGGGGGGCGAGCAGTACTTC.